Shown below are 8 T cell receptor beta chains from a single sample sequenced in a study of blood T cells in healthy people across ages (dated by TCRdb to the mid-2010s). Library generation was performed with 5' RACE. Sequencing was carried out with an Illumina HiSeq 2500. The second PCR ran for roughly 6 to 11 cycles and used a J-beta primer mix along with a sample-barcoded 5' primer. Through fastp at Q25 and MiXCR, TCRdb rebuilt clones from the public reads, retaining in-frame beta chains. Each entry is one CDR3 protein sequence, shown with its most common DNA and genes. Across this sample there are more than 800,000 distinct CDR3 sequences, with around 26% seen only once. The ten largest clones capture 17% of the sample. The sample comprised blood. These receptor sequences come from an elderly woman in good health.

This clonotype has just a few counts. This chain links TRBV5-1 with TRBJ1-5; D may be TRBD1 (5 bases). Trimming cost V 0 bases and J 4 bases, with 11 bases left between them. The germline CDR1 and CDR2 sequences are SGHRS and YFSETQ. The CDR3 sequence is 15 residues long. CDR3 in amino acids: CASSLESGRNQPQHF. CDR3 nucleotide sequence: TGCGCCAGCAGCTTGGAGTCAGGGCGGAATCAGCCCCAGCATTTT.

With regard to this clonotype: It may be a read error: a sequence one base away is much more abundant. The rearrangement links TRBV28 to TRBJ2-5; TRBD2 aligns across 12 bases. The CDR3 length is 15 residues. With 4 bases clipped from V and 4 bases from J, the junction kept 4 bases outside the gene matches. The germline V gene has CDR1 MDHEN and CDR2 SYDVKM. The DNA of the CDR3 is TGTGCCAGCAGTTCGCCGGGACTAGCGGGAGAGACCCAGTACTTC. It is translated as CASSSPGLAGETQYF.

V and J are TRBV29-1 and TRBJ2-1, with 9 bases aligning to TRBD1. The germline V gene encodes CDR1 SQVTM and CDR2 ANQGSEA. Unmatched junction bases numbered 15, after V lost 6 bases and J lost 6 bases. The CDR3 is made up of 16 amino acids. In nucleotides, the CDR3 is TGCAGCGTCGCTGGCCCTAGGGACAGGGAGATCAATGAGCAGTTCTTC. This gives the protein CSVAGPRDREINEQFF.

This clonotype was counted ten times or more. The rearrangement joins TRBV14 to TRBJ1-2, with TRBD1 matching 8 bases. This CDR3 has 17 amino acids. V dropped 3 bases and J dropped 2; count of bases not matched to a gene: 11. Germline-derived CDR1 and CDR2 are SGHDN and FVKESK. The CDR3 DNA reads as TGTGCCAGCAGCCACGTGGGCGACAGGGGAAAGAACTATGGCTACACCTTC. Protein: CASSHVGDRGKNYGYTF.

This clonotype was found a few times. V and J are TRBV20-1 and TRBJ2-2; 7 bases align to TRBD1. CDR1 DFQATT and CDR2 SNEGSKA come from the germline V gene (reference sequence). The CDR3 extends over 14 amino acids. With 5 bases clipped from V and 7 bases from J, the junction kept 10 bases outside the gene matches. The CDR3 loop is CSARDRPSDGELFF. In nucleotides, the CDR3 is TGCAGTGCTCGGGACAGACCCTCTGACGGGGAGCTGTTTTTT.

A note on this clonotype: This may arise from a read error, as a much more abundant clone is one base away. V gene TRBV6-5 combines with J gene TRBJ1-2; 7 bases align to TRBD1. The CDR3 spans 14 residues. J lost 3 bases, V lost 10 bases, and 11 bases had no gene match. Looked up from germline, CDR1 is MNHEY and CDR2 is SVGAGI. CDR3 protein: CAIREGASDYGYTF. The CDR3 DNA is TGTGCCATCCGTGAGGGGGCAAGTGACTATGGCTACACCTTC.

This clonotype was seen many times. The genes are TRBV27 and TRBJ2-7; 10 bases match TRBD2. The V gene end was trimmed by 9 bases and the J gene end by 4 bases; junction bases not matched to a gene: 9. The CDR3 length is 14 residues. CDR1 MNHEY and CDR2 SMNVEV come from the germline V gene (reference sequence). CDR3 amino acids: CASMRGLAAYEQYF. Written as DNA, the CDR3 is TGTGCCAGTATGAGAGGACTAGCGGCTTACGAGCAGTACTTC.

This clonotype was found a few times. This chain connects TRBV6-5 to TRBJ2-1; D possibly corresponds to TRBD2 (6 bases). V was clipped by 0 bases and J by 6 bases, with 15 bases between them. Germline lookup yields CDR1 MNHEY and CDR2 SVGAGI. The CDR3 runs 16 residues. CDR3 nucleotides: TGTGCCAGCAGTTACTCTTGGAGGGGCAGTGGCAATGAGCAGTTCTTC. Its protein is CASSYSWRGSGNEQFF.